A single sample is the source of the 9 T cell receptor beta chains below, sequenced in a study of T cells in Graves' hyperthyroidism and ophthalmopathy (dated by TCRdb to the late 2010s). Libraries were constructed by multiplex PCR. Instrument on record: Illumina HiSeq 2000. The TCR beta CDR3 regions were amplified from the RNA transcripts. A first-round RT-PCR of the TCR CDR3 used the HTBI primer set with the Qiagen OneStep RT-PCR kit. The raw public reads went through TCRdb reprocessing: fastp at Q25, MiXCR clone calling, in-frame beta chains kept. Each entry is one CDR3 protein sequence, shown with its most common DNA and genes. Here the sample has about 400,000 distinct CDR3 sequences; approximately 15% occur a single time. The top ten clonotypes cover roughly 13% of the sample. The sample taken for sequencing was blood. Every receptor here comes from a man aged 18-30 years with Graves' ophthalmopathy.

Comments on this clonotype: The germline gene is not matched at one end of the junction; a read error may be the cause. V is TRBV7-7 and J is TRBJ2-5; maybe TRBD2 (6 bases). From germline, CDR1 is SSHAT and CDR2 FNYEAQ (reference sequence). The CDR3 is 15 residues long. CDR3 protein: CASSPLASIQETQYF. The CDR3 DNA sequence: TGTGCTAGCAGCCCCCTAGCGTCAATCCAAGAGACCCAGTACTTC.

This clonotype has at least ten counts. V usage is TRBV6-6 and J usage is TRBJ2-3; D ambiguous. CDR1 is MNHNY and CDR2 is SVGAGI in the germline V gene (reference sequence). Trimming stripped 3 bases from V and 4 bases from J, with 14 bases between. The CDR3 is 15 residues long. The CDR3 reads CASSYGGWQADTQYF. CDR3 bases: TGTGCCAGCAGTTATGGCGGATGGCAGGCAGATACGCAGTATTTT.

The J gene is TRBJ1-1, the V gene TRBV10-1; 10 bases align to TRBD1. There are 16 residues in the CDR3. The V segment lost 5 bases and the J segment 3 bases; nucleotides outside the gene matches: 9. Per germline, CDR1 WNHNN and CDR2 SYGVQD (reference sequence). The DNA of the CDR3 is TGCGCCAGCAGTTCTCCAACTGGACAGGGGGACACTGAAGCTTTCTTT. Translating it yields CASSSPTGQGDTEAFF.

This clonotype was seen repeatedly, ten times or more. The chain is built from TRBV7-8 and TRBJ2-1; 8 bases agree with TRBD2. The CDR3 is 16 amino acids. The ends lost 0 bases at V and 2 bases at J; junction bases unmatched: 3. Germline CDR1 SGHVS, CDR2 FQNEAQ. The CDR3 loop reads CASSLAHGGAYNEQFF. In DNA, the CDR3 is TGTGCCAGCAGCTTAGCGCACGGGGGGGCCTACAATGAGCAGTTCTTC. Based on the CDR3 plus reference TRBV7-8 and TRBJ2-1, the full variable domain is GAGVSQSPRYKVAKRGQDVALRCDPISGHVSLFWYQQALGQGPEFLTYFQNEAQLDKSGLPSDRFFAERPEGSVSTLKIQRTQQEDSAVYLCASSLAHGGAYNEQFFGPGTRLTVL.

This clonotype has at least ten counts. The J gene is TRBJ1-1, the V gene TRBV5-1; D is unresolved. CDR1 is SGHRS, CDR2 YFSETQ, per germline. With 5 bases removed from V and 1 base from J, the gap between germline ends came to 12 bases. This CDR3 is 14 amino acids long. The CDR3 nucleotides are TGCGCCAGCAGGACCCAACTTACGAACACTGAAGCTTTCTTT. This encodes CASRTQLTNTEAFF.

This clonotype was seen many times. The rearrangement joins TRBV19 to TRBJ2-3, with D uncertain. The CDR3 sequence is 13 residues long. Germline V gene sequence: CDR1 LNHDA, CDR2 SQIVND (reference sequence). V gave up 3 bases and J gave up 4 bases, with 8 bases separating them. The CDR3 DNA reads TGTGCCAGTAGTATTAAGAGTCCAGATACGCAGTATTTT. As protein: CASSIKSPDTQYF.

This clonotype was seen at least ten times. CDR3 loop: CSAAPGTSGTDTQYF. In nucleotides, the CDR3 is TGCAGTGCTGCACCCGGGACTAGCGGCACAGATACGCAGTATTTT. The chain recombines TRBV20-1 with TRBJ2-3, with TRBD2 matching 10 bases. CDR1 is DFQATT and CDR2 is SNEGSKA in the germline V gene (reference sequence). V was pared by 5 bases and J by 1 base, with 6 bases of the junction left unmatched. The length of the CDR3 is 15 residues.

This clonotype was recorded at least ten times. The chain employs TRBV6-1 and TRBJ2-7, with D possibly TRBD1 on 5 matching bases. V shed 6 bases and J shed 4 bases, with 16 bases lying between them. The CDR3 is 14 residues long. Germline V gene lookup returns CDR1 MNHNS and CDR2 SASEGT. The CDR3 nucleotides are TGTGCCAGCAGCCTAGGGGAAAGGCTGTACGAGCAGTACTTC. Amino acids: CASSLGERLYEQYF.

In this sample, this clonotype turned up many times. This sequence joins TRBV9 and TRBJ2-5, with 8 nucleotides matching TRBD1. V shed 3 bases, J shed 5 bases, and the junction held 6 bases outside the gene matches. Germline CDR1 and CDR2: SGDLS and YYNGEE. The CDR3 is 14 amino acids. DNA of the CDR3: TGTGCCAGCAGCGGACAGGACAGGGAGGAGACCCAGTACTTC. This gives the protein CASSGQDREETQYF.